A selection of T cell receptor beta chains follows, all from one sample in a study of blood T cell repertoires in COVID-19. Assay used: immunoSEQ multiplex PCR; TCRdb lists only in-frame clones, some missing. Here the sample spans some 66,000 clones, about 82% being singletons. The sequenced sample was peripheral blood. The receptors were sampled from a man aged 50 to 59 with active COVID-19. The CDR3 runs from the conserved cysteine through the conserved F or W. D genes are given only for firm matches. Size tells how often a clone was seen (once, few, many) or the class of an expanded clone, and some rows leave it out.

v_gene,abundance,d_gene,j_gene,len,CDR3nt,CDR3aa
TRBV19,-,TRBD1,TRBJ1-1,14,TGTGCCAGTAGTATAGAATGGAGGGGGCCTGAAGCTTTCTTT,CASSIEWRGPEAFF
TRBV15,-,-,TRBJ2-5,13,TGTGCCACCAGCAGAGATACCGAGGAGACCCAGTACTTC,CATSRDTEETQYF
TRBV28,-,-,TRBJ2-7,16,TGTGCCAGCAGTTTCACTTTGGAGTCTTTAAGCTACGAGCAGTACTTC,CASSFTLESLSYEQYF
TRBV15,few,-,TRBJ2-5,16,TGTGCCACCAGCAGGACGGGAAAGTCCGGCGAAGAGACCCAGTACTTC,CATSRTGKSGEETQYF
TRBV11-3,-,TRBD2,TRBJ2-1,15,TGTGCCAGCAGCTTAGCGGGAGGTGTTTACAATGAGCAGTTCTTC,CASSLAGGVYNEQFF
TRBV4-2,few,-,TRBJ1-4,13,TGTGCCAGCAGCCGGGGGGATGATGAAAAACTGTTTTTT,CASSRGDDEKLFF
TRBV6-5,-,-,TRBJ2-7,13,TGTGCCAGCAGGAAAACAGGGTTTTCCGAGCAGTACTTC,CASRKTGFSEQYF
TRBV29-1,-,TRBD2,TRBJ2-3,13,TGCAGCGTTGGGGCGGGAGGGTTAGATACGCAGTATTTT,CSVGAGGLDTQYF
TRBV11-2,-,-,TRBJ2-5,14,TGTGCCAGCAGCTTAATCGGGGTTCAAGAGACCCAGTACTTC,CASSLIGVQETQYF
TRBV4-1,-,TRBD1,TRBJ1-5,15,TGCGCCAGCAGCCAGGGGACAGGGGTCAATCAGCCCCAGCATTTT,CASSQGTGVNQPQHF
TRBV3-1/TRBV3-2,few,TRBD1,TRBJ1-2,15,TGTGCCAGCAGCCACCAGGACAGGTTCGGCTATGGCTACACCTTC,CASSHQDRFGYGYTF
TRBV24-1,-,-,TRBJ2-3,17,TGTGCCACCAGTGATGGGGAGGAAGCTCTTGGAGGAGATACGCAGTATTTT,CATSDGEEALGGDTQYF
TRBV5-6,-,-,TRBJ1-1,15,TGTGCCAGCAGCTTGCCTACAGGGCGGAACACTGAAGCTTTCTTT,CASSLPTGRNTEAFF
TRBV11-3,-,TRBD2,TRBJ2-5,17,TGTGCCAGCAGCTCCAGATCACTAGCGGGAGTTGGGGAGACCCAGTACTTC,CASSSRSLAGVGETQYF
TRBV24-1,-,TRBD1,TRBJ2-3,15,TGTGCCACCAGTGACCCGGGACAGGGGCCAGATACGCAGTATTTT,CATSDPGQGPDTQYF
TRBV9,-,TRBD2,TRBJ2-1,15,TGTGCCAGCAGCGTCGGACTAGCGGGTTACAATGAGCAGTTCTTC,CASSVGLAGYNEQFF
TRBV7-9,-,-,TRBJ1-1,13,TGTGCCAGCAGCTTCCCGGACGGGGGGGAAGCTTTCTTT,CASSFPDGGEAFF
TRBV28,-,-,TRBJ2-3,11,TGTGCCAGCAGTTTGGAGCGGAGGCAGTATTTT,CASSLERRQYF
TRBV4-1,once,TRBD2,TRBJ2-3,14,TGCGCCAGCAGCCAAGAGGGGGGGGTGGCTACGCAGTATTTT,CASSQEGGVATQYF
TRBV6-5,once,TRBD1,TRBJ1-2,15,TGTGCCAGCAGTACTGGGACAGGGCGCTTGGGTGGCTACACCTTC,CASSTGTGRLGGYTF
TRBV18,-,TRBD1,TRBJ1-1,20,TGTGCCAGCTCACCCGGCCCGTTCTCATCGGGACAGGGGAGGAGCACTGAAGCTTTCTTT,CASSPGPFSSGQGRSTEAFF
TRBV27,-,-,TRBJ2-5,14,TGTGCCAGCAGTGTGATCGCGGGGTGGGAGACCCAGTACTTC,CASSVIAGWETQYF
TRBV6-5,-,TRBD1,TRBJ1-5,14,TGTGCCAGCAGGGCGACAGGGTCCAATCAGCCCCAGCATTTT,CASRATGSNQPQHF
TRBV9,-,TRBD1,TRBJ2-1,17,TGTGCCAGCAGCGTAGGGGGGACAGGGGGCGCCTACAATGAGCAGTTCTTC,CASSVGGTGGAYNEQFF
TRBV19,-,-,TRBJ1-1,16,TGTGCCAGTAGTATACTCACAGGACGGAGGAACACTGAAGCTTTCTTT,CASSILTGRRNTEAFF
TRBV5-1,-,TRBD1,TRBJ1-2,13,TGCGCCAGCAGGGACAGGGTTGATTATGGCTACACCTTC,CASRDRVDYGYTF
TRBV5-1,-,-,TRBJ1-1,18,TGCGCCAGCAGCCTGGGGGCAGGGCTTCTGAATTCGGGCACTGAAGCTTTCTTT,CASSLGAGLLNSGTEAFF
TRBV11-3,-,TRBD2,TRBJ2-3,19,TGTGCCAGCAGCAGAGGGGGACTAGCGGGGCCTACTAGCACAGATACGCAGTATTTT,CASSRGGLAGPTSTDTQYF
TRBV3-1/TRBV3-2,-,-,TRBJ1-3,17,TGTGCCAGCAGCCACGGCACAGGTACGAGCTCTGGAAACACCATATATTTT,CASSHGTGTSSGNTIYF
TRBV11-3,-,-,TRBJ2-1,15,TGTGCCAGCAGCTTAGGTAGTGGCTCGACAGCAGAGCAGTTCTTC,CASSLGSGSTAEQFF
TRBV11-3,once,-,TRBJ2-5,17,TGTGCCAGCAGCTTAGATGGTAGGGGGAGAAGGGGAGAGACCCAGTACTTC,CASSLDGRGRRGETQYF
TRBV3-1/TRBV3-2,-,TRBD2,TRBJ2-1,16,TGTGCCAGCAGCCAAGCCACCCCGGGACTAGCTAGTGAGCAGTTCTTC,CASSQATPGLASEQFF
TRBV19,-,TRBD2,TRBJ2-3,14,TGTGCCAGTAGTACCAGGACTAGCGCCGATACGCAGTATTTT,CASSTRTSADTQYF
TRBV2,-,-,TRBJ2-1,14,TGTGCCAGCAGTGACGACTCTGCTCACAATGAGCAGTTCTTC,CASSDDSAHNEQFF
TRBV5-4,few,-,TRBJ1-1,12,TGTGCCAGCAGTCACAGGAACACTGAAGCTTTCTTT,CASSHRNTEAFF
TRBV6-5,-,-,TRBJ1-4,14,TGTGCCAGCAGTTACGGCCTGGAGGGCGAAAAACTGTTTTTT,CASSYGLEGEKLFF
TRBV4-1,-,TRBD1,TRBJ2-2,18,TGCGCCAGCAGGTCGGTCCAGGGGGCCGTTTCGGACACCGGGGAGCTGTTTTTT,CASRSVQGAVSDTGELFF
TRBV27,-,TRBD2,TRBJ2-5,18,TGTGCCAGCCGCCCTCGAGGACTAGCGGGCTATGGGCAAGAGACCCAGTACTTC,CASRPRGLAGYGQETQYF
TRBV13,once,TRBD1,TRBJ2-6,15,TGTGCCAGCAGAATGACAGGGGATGGGGCCAACGTCCTGACTTTC,CASRMTGDGANVLTF
TRBV7-8,-,-,TRBJ2-1,16,TGTGCCAGCAGCCTAGCTGAGGGGGTAATCCCACATGAGCAGTTCTTC,CASSLAEGVIPHEQFF
TRBV3-1/TRBV3-2,-,TRBD2,TRBJ2-1,16,TGTGCCAGCAGAGGAGGGGGGACTAGCGGCCCCAATGAGCAGTTCTTC,CASRGGGTSGPNEQFF
TRBV16,once,-,TRBJ1-4,17,TGTGCCAGCAGCCAATCCCACTGGGCCAACTCTAATGAAAAACTGTTTTTT,CASSQSHWANSNEKLFF